The 30 T cell receptor beta chains reported below all come from one sample, sequenced in a study of cytomegalovirus exposure and HLA in healthy donors. A multiplex PCR was run with 60 Vbeta primers and 13 Jbeta primers. Profiled with immunoSEQ multiplex PCR; TCRdb holds only in-frame clones, not every one. Of approximately 150,000 clones in the sample, 70% were seen once. Material for sequencing was PBMCs. The receptors derive from a man younger than 35 in good health and CMV-seropositive.

V and J are TRBV7-8 and TRBJ2-1; no reliable D call. The CDR3 extends over 15 amino acids. Germline loops: CDR1 SGHVS, CDR2 FQNEAQ. V lost 1 base to trimming and J lost 0 bases, with 7 bases between them. Written as DNA, the CDR3 is TGTGCCAGCAGCTTAGTACGTAGCTCCTACAATGAGCAGTTCTTC. It codes for CASSLVRSSYNEQFF. The entire variable domain, with the rest obtained from reference TRBV7-8 and TRBJ2-1, is as follows: GAGVSQSPRYKVAKRGQDVALRCDPISGHVSLFWYQQALGQGPEFLTYFQNEAQLDKSGLPSDRFFAERPEGSVSTLKIQRTQQEDSAVYLCASSLVRSSYNEQFFGPGTRLTVL.

J is TRBJ2-1 and V is TRBV6-6; 14 bases agree with TRBD2. This CDR3 region has 15 residues. Germline V gene data show CDR1 as MNHNY and CDR2 as SVGAGI (reference sequence). J was trimmed by 8 bases and V by 6 bases; bases with no gene match: 6. Here the CDR3 DNA reads TGTGCCAGCAGAACCGGGACTAGCGGGAGATATGAGCAGTTCTTC. Its translation is CASRTGTSGRYEQFF.

In its sample, this clone was seen once. The chain carries TRBV29-1 and TRBJ1-2; 7 nucleotides line up with TRBD1. J gave up 2 bases and V 4 bases, and 4 bases lay outside the gene matches. In germline, CDR1 is SQVTM, CDR2 ANQGSEA. There are 13 residues in the CDR3. CDR3 nucleotides: TGCAGCGTTGCCGAACAGGGGAACTATGGCTACACCTTC. This gives the protein CSVAEQGNYGYTF.

The V call is TRBV29-1, the J call TRBJ1-1; D might be TRBD1 (6 bases). The germline gives CDR1 SQVTM, CDR2 ANQGSEA. The CDR3 runs 14 residues. The V gene lost 1 base and the J gene lost 5 bases, with 14 bases spanning the gap. The CDR3 DNA is TGCAGCGTTGAAGCGGCCAGGGGTGGTACTGAAGCTTTCTTT. Protein sequence: CSVEAARGGTEAFF.

The rearrangement uses TRBV11-2 and TRBJ2-1, with 9 bases lining up with TRBD2. Looked up from germline, CDR1 is SGHAT and CDR2 is FQNNGV. The CDR3 is 14 amino acids. With 4 bases clipped from V and 3 bases from J, the junction kept 1 base outside the gene matches. CDR3 in amino acids: CASSSSGVYNEQFF. The CDR3 bases are TGTGCCAGCAGCTCTAGCGGGGTCTACAATGAGCAGTTCTTC.

To note about this clone: One junction end disagrees with the germline gene, perhaps due to a read error. The CDR3 loop is CASSSNNEQFF. For the CDR3, the DNA is TGTGCCAGCAGCTCCAACAATGAGCAGTTCTTC. The V call is TRBV7-3, the J call TRBJ2-1; no firm D call. Looked up from germline, CDR1 is SGHTA and CDR2 is FQGTGA. This CDR3 has 11 amino acids. The full variable domain, in which reference TRBV7-3 and TRBJ2-1 provide the parts outside the CDR3, is GAGVSQTPSNKVTEKGKYVELRCDPISGHTALYWYRQSLGQGPEFLIYFQGTGAADDSGLPNDRFFAVRPEGSVSTLKIQRTERGDSAVYLCASSSNNEQFFGPGTRLTVL.

The rearrangement links TRBV14 to TRBJ1-2; possibly TRBD1 for D (5 bases). This CDR3 is built from 16 residues. Germline loops: CDR1 SGHDN, CDR2 FVKESK. Trimming took off 0 bases at V and 0 bases at J, with 11 bases between the two ends. CDR3 nucleotides: TGTGCCAGCAGCCAAGATCGCGGGGGGGCTAACTATGGCTACACCTTC. It specifies CASSQDRGGANYGYTF.

The rearrangement uses TRBV5-1 and TRBJ1-1; 7 positions match TRBD1. J was trimmed by 4 bases and V by 0 bases; bases with no gene match: 6. The CDR3 consists of 15 residues. Per germline, CDR1 SGHRS and CDR2 YFSETQ. The chain's CDR3 is CASSLAGQTFTEAFF. The CDR3 DNA reads TGCGCCAGCAGCTTGGCGGGACAGACCTTCACTGAAGCTTTCTTT.

This clone has only one observation. The chain employs TRBV6-5 and TRBJ1-1; 8 nucleotides align to TRBD1. J gave up 3 bases and V 6 bases, and 6 bases lay outside the gene matches. The CDR3 totals 14 residues. Germline V lookup: CDR1 MNHEY, CDR2 SVGAGI. CDR3 nucleotides: TGTGCCAGCAGCCTTGGACAGGGCGACACTGAAGCTTTCTTT. Its translation: CASSLGQGDTEAFF.

There are a few counts of this clone. V is TRBV7-2 and J is TRBJ1-1; 8 nucleotides line up with TRBD1. Germline V gene data show CDR1 as SGHTA and CDR2 as FQGNSA. This CDR3 has 14 residues. V lost 3 bases to trimming and J lost 1 base; unmatched junction nucleotides: 1. CDR3 in DNA: TGTGCCAGCAGCTTTGGACAGGGGAACACTGAAGCTTTCTTT. Translating it yields CASSFGQGNTEAFF.

This clone was counted once. This chain connects TRBV13 to TRBJ2-2, with 8 bases identical to TRBD2. CDR3 size: 17 residues. Trimming cost V 5 bases and J 5 bases; bases outside gene matches: 13. Germline V gives CDR1 PRHDT, CDR2 FYEKMQ (reference sequence). CDR3 sequence: CASSPGSAGVGTGELFF. The CDR3 nucleotides read TGTGCCAGCAGCCCCGGATCAGCGGGAGTCGGGACCGGGGAGCTGTTTTTT.

Comment on this clone: This specimen includes other DNA sequences encoding the same CDR3. The J gene is TRBJ2-3, the V gene TRBV6-5, with 9 bases fitting TRBD2. This CDR3 is 15 amino acids long. With 0 bases clipped from V and 2 bases from J, the junction kept 0 bases outside the gene matches. Per the germline V gene, CDR1 is MNHEY and CDR2 is SVGAGI. This CDR3 reads CASSYSGLATDTQYF. CDR3 sequence (DNA): TGTGCCAGCAGTTACTCGGGACTAGCCACAGATACGCAGTATTTT.

The J gene is TRBJ2-1, the V gene TRBV7-3, with TRBD1 matching 8 bases. Trimming cost V 5 bases and J 6 bases; bases outside gene matches: 6. CDR1 and CDR2 from the germline V gene are SGHTA and FQGTGA. The CDR3 sequence is 14 residues long. For the CDR3, the DNA is TGTGCCAGCAGCGCCGGGACAGGAGGCAATGAGCAGTTCTTC. As protein: CASSAGTGGNEQFF.

The chain employs TRBV6-5 and TRBJ2-1; 7 bases are shared with TRBD1. Per germline, CDR1 MNHEY and CDR2 SVGAGI. The CDR3 is made up of 16 amino acids. The trim removed 2 bases at V and 6 bases at J, leaving 10 bases unmatched. CDR3 protein: CASSYGAPYRGNEQFF. The CDR3 nucleotides are TGTGCCAGCAGTTACGGGGCCCCCTACAGGGGCAATGAGCAGTTCTTC.

The chain carries TRBV30 and TRBJ2-3, with 9 positions matching TRBD2. Germline loops: CDR1 GTSNPN, CDR2 SVGIG (reference sequence). The CDR3 loop spans 16 amino acids. J gave up 2 bases and V 0 bases, and 6 bases lay outside the gene matches. In DNA, the CDR3 is TGTGCCTGGAGTGTTGGACTAGCGACGAACACAGATACGCAGTATTTT. This gives the protein CAWSVGLATNTDTQYF.

The chain employs TRBV9 and TRBJ1-1, with 10 bases matching TRBD1. The CDR3 runs 15 residues. The J segment lost 3 bases and the V segment lost 2 bases, leaving 4 bases of the junction unmatched. The germline CDR1 and CDR2 sequences are SGDLS and YYNGEE. The CDR3 loop is CASSVTGGPDTEAFF. CDR3 in DNA: TGTGCCAGCAGCGTGACAGGGGGCCCGGACACTGAAGCTTTCTTT.

The chain couples TRBV6-5 to TRBJ2-2, with D uncertain. The CDR3 consists of 14 residues. Germline values: CDR1 MNHEY, CDR2 SVGAGI. V shed 8 bases and J shed 0 bases, with 10 bases lying between them. The CDR3 sequence is CASRIAPNTGELFF. Here the CDR3 DNA reads TGTGCCAGCCGGATAGCACCGAACACCGGGGAGCTGTTTTTT.

The chain carries TRBV18 and TRBJ1-1; no definite D call. The V end lost 4 bases, the J end lost 5 bases, and 14 bases lay between the germline ends. The CDR3 length is 14 residues. CDR1 and CDR2 (germline): KGHSH, LQKENI. In DNA form, the CDR3 reads TGTGCCAGCTCACACCTAAGGTGGAGGACTGAAGCTTTCTTT. Protein: CASSHLRWRTEAFF.

This chain connects TRBV2 to TRBJ1-1; a weak D match, TRBD1 (6 bases). Germline values: CDR1 SNHLY, CDR2 FYNNEI. CDR3 length: 14 amino acids. V was trimmed by 1 base and J by 1 base, leaving 7 bases between them. CDR3 sequence reads: CASSEGTENTEAFF. DNA for the CDR3: TGTGCCAGCAGTGAAGGGACAGAGAACACTGAAGCTTTCTTT.

The rearrangement uses TRBV29-1 and TRBJ2-1; tentatively, D is TRBD1 (5 bases). The CDR3 sequence is 13 residues long. CDR1 is SQVTM, CDR2 ANQGSEA, per germline. The V end was cut by 4 bases, the J end by 9 bases, with 16 bases between. The CDR3, as DNA: TGCAGCGTTGTGATAGGGCAGGGCGGTGAGCAGTTCTTC. The encoded protein is CSVVIGQGGEQFF.

The V call is TRBV5-4, the J call TRBJ2-3; 8 nucleotides line up with TRBD2. Germline V gives CDR1 SGHNT, CDR2 YYREEE (reference sequence). The CDR3 is made up of 17 amino acids. V was pared by 3 bases and J by 3 bases, with 12 bases of the junction left unmatched. CDR3 nucleotide sequence: TGTGCCAGCAGCTGGGAGGGGTCGGGGGGGCATACAGATACGCAGTATTTT. Translating gives CASSWEGSGGHTDTQYF. Combining the CDR3 with reference TRBV5-4 and TRBJ2-3 gives the whole variable domain ETGVTQSPTHLIKTRGQQVTLRCSSQSGHNTVSWYQQALGQGPQFIFQYYREEENGRGNFPPRFSGLQFPNYSSELNVNALELDDSALYLCASSWEGSGGHTDTQYFGPGTRLTVL.

This clone was observed a few times. This sequence joins TRBV30 and TRBJ1-2, with unresolved D. V dropped 2 bases and J dropped 2 bases, with 6 bases sitting between them. This CDR3 is 12 amino acids long. Looked up from germline, CDR1 is GTSNPN and CDR2 is SVGIG (reference sequence). CDR3: CAWSLVNYGYTF. The CDR3 DNA is TGTGCCTGGAGTTTAGTAAACTATGGCTACACCTTC. The full variable domain, its missing parts supplied by reference TRBV30 and TRBJ1-2, is SQTIHQWPATLVQPVGSPLSLECTVEGTSNPNLYWYRQAAGRGLQLLFYSVGIGQISSEVPQNLSASRPQDRQFILSSKKLLLSDSGFYLCAWSLVNYGYTFGSGTRLTVV.

The chain links TRBV15 to TRBJ2-1, with 8 bases identical to TRBD2. Trimming removed 1 base from V and 4 bases from J; junction bases left unmatched: 9. CDR3 length: 17 residues. Germline V gene lookup returns CDR1 LNHNV and CDR2 YYDKDF (reference sequence). The CDR3 DNA follows: TGTGCCACCAGCAGAGTCCGGGGGGGAAGCCAATACAATGAGCAGTTCTTC. It codes for CATSRVRGGSQYNEQFF.

The J gene is TRBJ1-5, the V gene TRBV10-3, with TRBD1 matching 7 bases. The germline CDR1 and CDR2 sequences are ENHRY and SYGVKD. J lost 5 bases, V lost 0 bases, and 7 bases had no gene match. The CDR3 runs 16 residues. CDR3 protein: CAISESRGGRDQPQHF. In nucleotides, the CDR3 is TGTGCCATCAGTGAGTCGAGAGGGGGCCGGGATCAGCCCCAGCATTTT.

This clone was found once. The rearrangement joins TRBV2 to TRBJ1-3, with no clear D. The CDR3 length is 13 residues. V lost 2 bases and J lost 5, with 7 bases in between. Looked up from germline, CDR1 is SNHLY and CDR2 is FYNNEI. The CDR3 bases are TGTGCCAGCAGTGAACAGGCTCGAAACACCATATATTTT. Translating it yields CASSEQARNTIYF.

The rearrangement joins TRBV6-1 to TRBJ2-7, with 8 bases that match TRBD2. CDR1 is MNHNS, CDR2 SASEGT, per germline. J gave up 2 bases and V 0 bases, and 6 bases lay outside the gene matches. There are 16 residues in the CDR3. The CDR3 sequence is CASSEAAGGGAYEQYV. CDR3 coding DNA: TGTGCCAGCAGTGAAGCGGCGGGAGGTGGGGCCTACGAGCAGTACGTC.

Regarding this clone: Sequence at one end of the junction differs from germline and may be a read error. Other DNA sequences in this sample translate to the same CDR3. V is TRBV30 and J is TRBJ2-1; no clear D. Germline V gives CDR1 GTSNPN, CDR2 SVGIG (reference sequence). The CDR3 consists of 12 residues. The CDR3 sequence: CAWSVLYNEQFF. CDR3 DNA sequence: TGCGCCTGGAGTGTACTCTACAATGAGCAGTTCTTC. Full variable domain (missing parts from reference TRBV30 and TRBJ2-1): SQTIHQWPATLVQPVGSPLSLECTVEGTSNPNLYWYRQAAGRGLQLLFYSVGIGQISSEVPQNLSASRPQDRQFILSSKKLLLSDSGFYLCAWSVLYNEQFFGPGTRLTVL.

The V gene is TRBV19, the J gene TRBJ2-5, with 12 bases aligning to TRBD2. With V trimmed by 2 bases and J by 3 bases, 4 bases remained unmatched. CDR3 length: 16 residues. Germline V lookup: CDR1 LNHDA, CDR2 SQIVND (reference sequence). In DNA, the CDR3 is TGTGCCAGTAGTATAACCGGACTAGCGGGGAAAGAGACCCAGTACTTC. Its translation is CASSITGLAGKETQYF.

The chain combines TRBV5-1 with TRBJ2-5, with D uncertain. Germline V gene data show CDR1 as SGHRS and CDR2 as YFSETQ. Trimming removed 4 bases from V and 3 bases from J, with 10 bases in between. The CDR3 runs to 13 residues. Here the CDR3 reads CASSPGLKETQYF. For the CDR3, the DNA is TGCGCCAGCAGCCCGGGTTTAAAAGAGACCCAGTACTTC.

This chain joins TRBV13 and TRBJ2-2, with TRBD1 as a possible D gene (6 bases). Germline V gene sequence: CDR1 PRHDT, CDR2 FYEKMQ (reference sequence). The CDR3 is 14 residues long. V lost 5 bases, J lost 0 bases, and 7 bases lay in between. CDR3 residues: CASSGQTNTGELFF. CDR3 DNA sequence: TGTGCCAGCAGCGGACAGACGAACACCGGGGAGCTGTTTTTT.